The next 23 T cell receptor beta chains were all read from a single sample in a study of OX40 agonist ivuxolimab in advanced cancers. Produced via immunoSEQ multiplex PCR; TCRdb's table is partial and in-frame only. The sample has 70,000 to 75,000 clones, over 75% seen once. The sequences come from CD4+ or CD8+ T cells sorted from blood, collected in a trial of the OX40 agonist ivuxolimab. The origin of the receptors is an adult with an advanced solid tumor such as melanoma, head and neck, liver or kidney cancer.

This clone occurred a few times. This chain joins TRBV4-2 and TRBJ1-6; D is possibly TRBD1 (5 bases). CDR1 is LGHNA, CDR2 YNFKEQ, per germline. The CDR3 length is 20 residues. The V gene lost 4 bases and the J gene lost 0 bases, with 22 bases spanning the gap. The CDR3 reads CASSPPVGRGTSSYNSPLHF. CDR3 coding DNA: TGTGCCAGCAGCCCCCCTGTGGGGAGGGGAACCAGCTCCTATAATTCACCCCTCCACTTT.

This clone was seen once. The rearrangement links TRBV2 to TRBJ2-3; TRBD1 matches at 8 bases. Germline CDR1 and CDR2: SNHLY and FYNNEI. Trimming removed 3 bases from V and 3 bases from J; junction bases left unmatched: 5. The CDR3 covers 15 residues. The CDR3 here is CASSDQGAGTDTQYF. The CDR3, as DNA: TGTGCCAGCAGTGATCAGGGGGCGGGGACAGATACGCAGTATTTT.

This chain joins TRBV6-1 and TRBJ1-3; D may be TRBD1 (6 bases). Trimming removed 6 bases from V and 2 bases from J, with 11 bases in between. Germline loops: CDR1 MNHNS, CDR2 SASEGT. The CDR3 has 14 residues. The CDR3 DNA reads TGTGCCAGCAGGGTCGGGGGGCCTGGAAACACCATATATTTT. Translating gives CASRVGGPGNTIYF.

This clone was observed a single time. V gene TRBV6-6 combines with J gene TRBJ1-5; 7 nucleotides line up with TRBD1. V dropped 6 bases and J dropped 2; count of bases not matched to a gene: 4. Germline CDR1 MNHNY, CDR2 SVGAGI (reference sequence). This CDR3 has 14 amino acids. The CDR3: CASRTGTGNQPQHF. In nucleotides, the CDR3 is TGTGCCAGCAGGACCGGGACAGGCAATCAGCCCCAGCATTTT.

This chain uses TRBV19 with TRBJ2-3; D gene ambiguous. Trimming removed 6 bases at V and 0 bases at J, with 10 bases between. CDR3 length: 14 residues. Germline V gene sequence: CDR1 LNHDA, CDR2 SQIVND (reference sequence). CDR3 sequence reads: CASRDGSSTDTQYF. CDR3 coding DNA: TGTGCCAGTAGAGACGGTTCTAGCACAGATACGCAGTATTTT.

This clone was seen a few times. The chain joins TRBV7-9 to TRBJ2-7; 8 positions agree with TRBD1. Germline-derived CDR1 and CDR2 are SEHNR and FQNEAQ (reference sequence). The length of the CDR3 is 14 residues. The J segment lost 2 bases and the V segment lost 5 bases, leaving 5 bases of the junction unmatched. The CDR3 loop is CASSSRGRAYEQYF. As DNA, the CDR3 is TGTGCCAGCAGCAGCAGGGGGCGCGCCTACGAGCAGTACTTC.

The J gene is TRBJ2-7, the V gene TRBV5-1; D possibly corresponds to TRBD1 (5 bases). Germline V lookup: CDR1 SGHRS, CDR2 YFSETQ. CDR3 length equals 12 residues. V was shortened by 4 bases and J by 6 bases, with 11 bases between the two germline ends. The CDR3 loop is CASSQTRAEQYF. For the CDR3, the DNA is TGCGCCAGCAGCCAGACCAGGGCCGAGCAGTACTTC.

This rearrangement joins TRBV4-3 to TRBJ1-1; D is ambiguous. V was cut by 1 base and J by 1 base, with 13 bases left in between. CDR1 and CDR2 from the germline V gene are LGHNA and YSLEER. This CDR3 is 16 amino acids long. CDR3 sequence reads: CASSQARRAGNTEAFF. In nucleotides, the CDR3 is TGCGCCAGCAGCCAAGCCCGCCGGGCAGGGAACACTGAAGCTTTCTTT.

This chain connects TRBV6-5 to TRBJ2-3; no clear D. Per the germline V gene, CDR1 is MNHEY and CDR2 is SVGAGI. This CDR3 comprises 15 residues. Trimming cost V 6 bases and J 0 bases, with 13 bases left between them. CDR3 sequence (DNA): TGTGCCAGCAGGAGTAGGCTTACTAGCACAGATACGCAGTATTTT. Translated, it gives CASRSRLTSTDTQYF.

This rearrangement joins TRBV4-2 to TRBJ2-7; tentatively, D is TRBD2 (5 bases). The CDR3 is 14 amino acids. In germline, CDR1 is LGHNA, CDR2 YNFKEQ. Deletions cut 2 bases from V and 2 bases from J, with 10 bases between. The DNA for the CDR3 is TGTGCCAGCAGCCAACCGGGAACCACCTACGAGCAGTACTTC. This codes for CASSQPGTTYEQYF.

This clone was picked up a small number of times. This chain links TRBV20-1 with TRBJ1-1; D gene ambiguous. Germline V gives CDR1 DFQATT, CDR2 SNEGSKA (reference sequence). The CDR3 consists of 11 residues. This CDR3 is CRPTANTEAFF. The CDR3, as DNA: TGCAGGCCGACGGCGAACACTGAAGCTTTCTTT.

The chain is built from TRBV9 and TRBJ1-4, with 7 bases matching TRBD1. CDR1 is SGDLS and CDR2 is YYNGEE in the germline V gene. The CDR3 runs to 16 residues. Unmatched junction bases numbered 3, after V lost 1 base and J lost 0 bases. Here the CDR3 reads CASSVRTGATNEKLFF. DNA of the CDR3: TGTGCCAGCAGCGTACGAACAGGGGCAACTAATGAAAAACTGTTTTTT.

V usage is TRBV7-2 and J usage is TRBJ2-1; the D gene is possibly TRBD2 (6 bases). The V end lost 7 bases, the J end lost 9 bases, and 22 bases lay between the germline ends. CDR1 SGHTA and CDR2 FQGNSA come from the germline V gene. The CDR3 has 15 residues. The DNA for the CDR3 is TGTGCCAGCACCACGGGGCTCCCTGGGGGGAGTGAGCAGTTCTTC. It specifies CASTTGLPGGSEQFF.

J is TRBJ2-1 and V is TRBV19; 9 positions agree with TRBD2. CDR1 is LNHDA and CDR2 is SQIVND in the germline V gene (reference sequence). The V segment lost 8 bases and the J segment 7 bases; nucleotides outside the gene matches: 3. This CDR3 has 12 amino acids. The CDR3 loop reads CASDSGSNEQFF. The DNA of the CDR3 is TGTGCCAGTGATAGCGGGAGTAATGAGCAGTTCTTC.

The genes are TRBV6-6 and TRBJ2-7; the D gene is possibly TRBD1 (6 bases). Trimming took 4 bases from V and 2 from J, leaving 12 bases between them. The CDR3 contains 14 residues. Germline V gene data show CDR1 as MNHNY and CDR2 as SVGAGI (reference sequence). CDR3 sequence reads: CASSSGVSPYEQYF. For the CDR3, the DNA is TGTGCCAGCAGTTCAGGGGTTTCCCCCTACGAGCAGTACTTC.

In this sample, this clone turned up a few times. The chain employs TRBV5-8 and TRBJ1-3, with no clear D. Trimming removed 3 bases at V and 0 bases at J, with 10 bases between. CDR3 length: 15 amino acids. Germline V lookup: CDR1 SGHTS, CDR2 YDEGEE. CDR3 DNA: TGTGCCAGCAGCTGGACCGAATACTCTGGAAACACCATATATTTT. Translating it yields CASSWTEYSGNTIYF.

V and J are TRBV19 and TRBJ2-2, with TRBD1 matching 7 bases. Per the germline V gene, CDR1 is LNHDA and CDR2 is SQIVND (reference sequence). V trimming: 8 bases; J trimming: 4 bases; junction bases outside the gene matches: 7. CDR3 length equals 14 residues. CDR3 sequence reads: CASSGNRGTGELFF. DNA for the CDR3: TGTGCCAGTTCTGGAAACAGGGGCACCGGGGAGCTGTTTTTT.

This clone was detected once. The gene calls are TRBV2 and TRBJ2-2, with a possible D match to TRBD1 (6 bases). V lost 3 bases and J lost 6, with 8 bases in between. CDR1 and CDR2 from the germline V gene are SNHLY and FYNNEI. The CDR3 covers 13 residues. In DNA form, the CDR3 reads TGTGCCAGCAGTGACAGGGGTGCCGGGGAGCTGTTTTTT. It is translated as CASSDRGAGELFF.

On this clone itself: Without the conserved terminal phenylalanine or tryptophan, this CDR3 likely stems from a read error. This CDR3 is CASSLGPLSANYGYTL. The CDR3 coding sequence is TGCGCCAGCAGCTTGGGGCCACTCTCAGCTAACTATGGCTACACCCTC. This chain joins TRBV5-1 and TRBJ1-2; D is uncertain. Trimming removed 0 bases at V and 0 bases at J, with 12 bases between. The germline V gene has CDR1 SGHRS and CDR2 YFSETQ. The CDR3 consists of 16 residues.

The V call is TRBV6-4, the J call TRBJ1-1; 9 positions match TRBD1. With 6 bases clipped from V and 5 bases from J, the junction kept 7 bases outside the gene matches. The CDR3 contains 14 residues. From germline, CDR1 is MRHNA and CDR2 SNTAGT. The CDR3 region is CASSAGTGKTEAFF. The CDR3 region has the DNA TGTGCCAGCAGCGCCGGGACAGGGAAGACTGAAGCTTTCTTT.

This sequence joins TRBV7-3 and TRBJ2-2; no clear D gene. Germline lookup yields CDR1 SGHTA and CDR2 FQGTGA. With 5 bases removed from V and 1 base from J, the gap between germline ends came to 11 bases. The CDR3 totals 15 residues. The CDR3 loop is CASSPRALNTGELFF. The CDR3 DNA sequence: TGTGCCAGCAGCCCCCGAGCCTTGAACACCGGGGAGCTGTTTTTT. Together with reference TRBV7-3 and TRBJ2-2, the CDR3 gives the full variable domain: GAGVSQTPSNKVTEKGKYVELRCDPISGHTALYWYRQSLGQGPEFLIYFQGTGAADDSGLPNDRFFAVRPEGSVSTLKIQRTERGDSAVYLCASSPRALNTGELFFGEGSRLTVL.

J is TRBJ2-7 and V is TRBV7-9; TRBD1 is a possible D gene (6 bases). The CDR3 runs 14 residues. In germline, CDR1 is SEHNR, CDR2 FQNEAQ (reference sequence). Trimming pared 2 bases from V and 6 bases from J, leaving 14 bases between. This chain's CDR3 is CASSLRDTKPEQYF. For the CDR3, the DNA is TGTGCCAGCAGCTTACGGGACACTAAGCCCGAGCAGTACTTC.

The chain joins TRBV6-1 to TRBJ2-7; TRBD1 matches 10 bases. V dropped 5 bases and J dropped 5; count of bases not matched to a gene: 9. Germline V gene sequence: CDR1 MNHNS, CDR2 SASEGT. This CDR3 has 15 residues. In nucleotides, the CDR3 is TGTGCCAGCAGTTTCGGCCGACAGGGGGCTGACGAGCAGTACTTC. This gives the protein CASSFGRQGADEQYF.